This T cell receptor (beta chain) was documented in a study of breast tumors, draining lymph nodes, adjacent tissues. General study points: Tumors had less TCR diversity than lymph nodes, more than nontumor tissue. Luminal-like breast cancer showed significantly greater tumor-nontumor repertoire similarity than basal-like breast cancer did. The data were judged consistent with most tumor T cells coming from lymph node and expanding in tumor.

CDR3 length: 16 amino acids. V was cut by 4 bases and J by 8 bases, with 22 bases left in between. Germline V lookup: CDR1 SNHLY, CDR2 FYNNEI. A remark on this clonotype: What it binds is not known.

TCRdb reanalysed the multiplex PCR reads using MiXCR and keeps one entry per CDR3 protein. Of over 35,000 distinct CDR3 sequences in the sample, 35% to 45% were seen once. The rearrangement uses TRBV2 and TRBJ2-3; the D gene is possibly TRBD2 (6 bases). Sequenced material: breast tumor tissue. The clonotype comes from a female donor with breast cancer. Some clones in this sample may be carry-over from other donors' samples. The CDR3 reads CASSGSGSGQIGTQYF. CDR3 bases: TGTGCCAGCAGTGGGAGTGGGAGCGGGCAAATTGGTACGCAGTATTTT.